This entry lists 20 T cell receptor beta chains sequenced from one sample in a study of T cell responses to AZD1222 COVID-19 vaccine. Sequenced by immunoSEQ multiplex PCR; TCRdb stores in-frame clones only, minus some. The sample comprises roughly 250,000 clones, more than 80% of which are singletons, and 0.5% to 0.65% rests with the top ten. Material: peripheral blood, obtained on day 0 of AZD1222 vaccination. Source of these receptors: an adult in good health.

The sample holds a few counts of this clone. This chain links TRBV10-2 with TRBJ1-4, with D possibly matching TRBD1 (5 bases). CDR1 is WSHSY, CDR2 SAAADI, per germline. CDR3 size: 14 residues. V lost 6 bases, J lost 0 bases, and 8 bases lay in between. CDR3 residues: CASRPGATNEKLFF. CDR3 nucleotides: TGCGCCAGCAGACCGGGGGCAACTAATGAAAAACTGTTTTTT.

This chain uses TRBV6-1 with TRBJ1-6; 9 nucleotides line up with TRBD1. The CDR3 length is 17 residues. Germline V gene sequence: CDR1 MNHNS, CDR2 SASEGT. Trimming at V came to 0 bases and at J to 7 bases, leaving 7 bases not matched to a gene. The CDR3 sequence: CASSEAPFGTGNSPLHF. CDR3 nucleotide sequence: TGTGCCAGCAGTGAAGCGCCGTTTGGGACAGGGAATTCACCCCTCCACTTT.

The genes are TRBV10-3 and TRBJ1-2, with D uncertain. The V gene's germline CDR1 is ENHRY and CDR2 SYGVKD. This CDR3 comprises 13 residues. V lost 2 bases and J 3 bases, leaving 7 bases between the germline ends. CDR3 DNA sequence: TGTGCCATCAGTGAGCGGGGTGACTATGGCTACACCTTC. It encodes CAISERGDYGYTF.

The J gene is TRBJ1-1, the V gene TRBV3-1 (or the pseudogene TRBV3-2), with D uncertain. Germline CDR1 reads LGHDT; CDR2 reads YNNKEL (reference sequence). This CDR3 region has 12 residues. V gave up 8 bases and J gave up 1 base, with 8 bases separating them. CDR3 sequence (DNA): TGTGCCAGCCGCGTTGGGAACACTGAAGCTTTCTTT. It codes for CASRVGNTEAFF.

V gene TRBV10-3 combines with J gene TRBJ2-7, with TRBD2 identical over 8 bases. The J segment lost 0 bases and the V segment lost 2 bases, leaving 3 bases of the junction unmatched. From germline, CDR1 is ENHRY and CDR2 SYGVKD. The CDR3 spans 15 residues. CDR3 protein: CAISEQAGGSYEQYF. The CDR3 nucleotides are TGTGCCATCAGTGAGCAGGCGGGAGGCTCCTACGAGCAGTACTTC.

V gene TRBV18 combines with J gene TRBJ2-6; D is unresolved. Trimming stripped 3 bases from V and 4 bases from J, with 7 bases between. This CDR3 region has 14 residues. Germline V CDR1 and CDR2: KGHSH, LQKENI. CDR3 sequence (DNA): TGTGCCAGCTCACCGGCTGTGGGGGCCAACGTCCTGACTTTC. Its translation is CASSPAVGANVLTF.

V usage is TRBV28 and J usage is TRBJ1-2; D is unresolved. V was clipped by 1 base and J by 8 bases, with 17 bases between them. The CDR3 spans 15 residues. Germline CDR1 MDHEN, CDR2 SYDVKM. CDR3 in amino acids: CASSLLPPQQRGYTF. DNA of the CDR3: TGTGCCAGCAGTTTATTACCACCCCAACAGAGAGGCTACACCTTC.

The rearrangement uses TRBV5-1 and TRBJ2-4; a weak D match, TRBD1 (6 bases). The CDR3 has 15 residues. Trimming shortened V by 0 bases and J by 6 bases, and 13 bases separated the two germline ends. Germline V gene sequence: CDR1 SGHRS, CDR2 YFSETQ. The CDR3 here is CASSLDTGQANIQYF. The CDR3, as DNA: TGCGCCAGCAGCTTGGATACAGGGCAGGCAAACATTCAGTACTTC.

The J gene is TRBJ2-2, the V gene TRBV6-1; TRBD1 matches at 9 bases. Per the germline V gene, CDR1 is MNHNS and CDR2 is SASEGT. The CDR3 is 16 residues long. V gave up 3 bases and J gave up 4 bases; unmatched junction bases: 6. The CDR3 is CASSDPDRGVTGELFF. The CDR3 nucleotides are TGTGCCAGCAGTGACCCGGACAGGGGTGTCACCGGGGAGCTGTTTTTT.

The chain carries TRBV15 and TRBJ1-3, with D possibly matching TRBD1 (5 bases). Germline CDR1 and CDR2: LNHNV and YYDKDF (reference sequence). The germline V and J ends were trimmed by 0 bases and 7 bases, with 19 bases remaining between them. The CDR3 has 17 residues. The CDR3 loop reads CATSRDQFLGAENTIYF. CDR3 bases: TGTGCCACCAGCAGAGATCAGTTCTTAGGGGCTGAGAACACCATATATTTT. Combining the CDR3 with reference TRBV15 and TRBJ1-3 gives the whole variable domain DAMVIQNPRYQVTQFGKPVTLSCSQTLNHNVMYWYQQKSSQAPKLLFHYYDKDFNNEADTPDNFQSRRPNTSFCFLDIRSPGLGDTAMYLCATSRDQFLGAENTIYFGEGSWLTVV.

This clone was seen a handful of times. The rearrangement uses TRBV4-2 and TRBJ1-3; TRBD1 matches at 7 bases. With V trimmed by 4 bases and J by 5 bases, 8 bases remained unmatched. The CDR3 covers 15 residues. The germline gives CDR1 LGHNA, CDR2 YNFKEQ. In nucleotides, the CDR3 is TGTGCCAGCAGCCGATCCGGGACAGAGAGAAACACCATATATTTT. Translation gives CASSRSGTERNTIYF.

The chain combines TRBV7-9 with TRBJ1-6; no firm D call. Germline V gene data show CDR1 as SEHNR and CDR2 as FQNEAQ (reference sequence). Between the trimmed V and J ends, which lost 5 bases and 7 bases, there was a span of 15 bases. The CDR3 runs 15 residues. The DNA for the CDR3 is TGTGCCAGCAGCCGGACCGGGTCCCCCAATTCACCCCTCCACTTT. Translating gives CASSRTGSPNSPLHF. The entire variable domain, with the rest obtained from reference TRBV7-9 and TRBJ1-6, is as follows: DTGVSQNPRHKITKRGQNVTFRCDPISEHNRLYWYRQTLGQGPEFLTYFQNEAQLEKSRLLSDRFSAERPKGSFSTLEIQRTEQGDSAMYLCASSRTGSPNSPLHFGNGTRLTVT.

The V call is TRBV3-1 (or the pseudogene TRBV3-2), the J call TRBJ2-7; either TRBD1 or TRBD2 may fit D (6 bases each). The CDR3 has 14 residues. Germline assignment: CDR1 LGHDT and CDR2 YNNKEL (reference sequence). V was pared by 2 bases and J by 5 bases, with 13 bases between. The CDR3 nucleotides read TGTGCCAGCAGCCAAATGGGGGGCTTGGACGAGCAGTACTTC. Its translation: CASSQMGGLDEQYF.

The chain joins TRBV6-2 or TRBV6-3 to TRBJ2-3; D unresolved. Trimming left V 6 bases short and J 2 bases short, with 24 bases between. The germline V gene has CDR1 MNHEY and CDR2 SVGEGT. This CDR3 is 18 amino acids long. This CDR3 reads CASSPSSWASLFTDTQYF. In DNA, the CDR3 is TGTGCCAGCAGCCCCTCTTCATGGGCCTCCTTATTCACAGATACGCAGTATTTT.

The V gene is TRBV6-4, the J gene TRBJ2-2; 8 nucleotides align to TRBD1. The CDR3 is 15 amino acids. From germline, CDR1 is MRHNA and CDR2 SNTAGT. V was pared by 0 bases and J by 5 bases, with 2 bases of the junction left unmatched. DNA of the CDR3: TGTGCCAGCAGTGACTCGACAGGGGATACCGGGGAGCTGTTTTTT. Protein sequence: CASSDSTGDTGELFF.

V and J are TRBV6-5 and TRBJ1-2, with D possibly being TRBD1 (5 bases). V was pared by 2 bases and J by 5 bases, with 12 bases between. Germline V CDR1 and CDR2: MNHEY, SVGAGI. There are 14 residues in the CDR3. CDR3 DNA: TGTGCCAGCAGTTACCGGGGGGGACGGTATGGCTACACCTTC. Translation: CASSYRGGRYGYTF.

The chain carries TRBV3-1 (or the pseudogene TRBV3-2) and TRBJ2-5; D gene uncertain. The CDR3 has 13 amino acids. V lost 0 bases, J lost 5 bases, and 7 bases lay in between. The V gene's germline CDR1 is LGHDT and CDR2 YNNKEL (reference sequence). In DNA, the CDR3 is TGTGCCAGCAGCCAAGATGTGAGCGAGACCCAGTACTTC. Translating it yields CASSQDVSETQYF.

In DNA form, the CDR3 reads TGTGCCAGCAGTCCCCCTCGGGGAGTCTACAATGAGCAGTTCTTC. This encodes CASSPPRGVYNEQFF. The rearrangement joins TRBV28 to TRBJ2-1; D may be TRBD2 (5 bases). V was clipped by 5 bases and J by 3 bases, with 14 bases between them. The length of the CDR3 is 15 residues. Germline lookup yields CDR1 MDHEN and CDR2 SYDVKM.

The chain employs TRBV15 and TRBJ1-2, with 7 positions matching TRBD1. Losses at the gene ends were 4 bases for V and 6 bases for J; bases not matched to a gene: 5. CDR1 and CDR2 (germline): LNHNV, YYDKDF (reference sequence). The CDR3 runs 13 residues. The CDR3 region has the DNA TGTGCCACCAGCAAGCCTGGGACAGATGGCTACACCTTC. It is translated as CATSKPGTDGYTF.

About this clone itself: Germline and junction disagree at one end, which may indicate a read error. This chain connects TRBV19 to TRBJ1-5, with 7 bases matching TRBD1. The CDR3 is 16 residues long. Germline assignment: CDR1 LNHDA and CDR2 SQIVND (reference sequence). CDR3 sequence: CASSTYGQVRNQPQHF. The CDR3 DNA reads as TGTGCCAGTAGTACTTACGGACAGGTCCGCAACCAGCCCCAGCATTTT.